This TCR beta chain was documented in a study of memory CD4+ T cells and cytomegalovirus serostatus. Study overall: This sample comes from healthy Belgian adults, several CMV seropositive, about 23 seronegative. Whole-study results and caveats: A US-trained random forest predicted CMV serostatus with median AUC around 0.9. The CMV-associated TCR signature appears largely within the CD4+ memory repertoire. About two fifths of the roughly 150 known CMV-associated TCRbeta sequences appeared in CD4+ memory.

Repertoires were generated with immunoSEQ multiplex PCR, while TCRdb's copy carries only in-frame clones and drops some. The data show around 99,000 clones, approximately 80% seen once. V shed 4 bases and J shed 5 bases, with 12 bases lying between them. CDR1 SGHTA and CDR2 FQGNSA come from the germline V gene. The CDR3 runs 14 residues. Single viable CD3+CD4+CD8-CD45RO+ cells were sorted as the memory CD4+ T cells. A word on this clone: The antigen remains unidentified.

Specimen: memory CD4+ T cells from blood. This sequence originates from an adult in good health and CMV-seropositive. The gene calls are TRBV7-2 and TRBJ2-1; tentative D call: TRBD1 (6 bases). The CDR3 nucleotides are TGTGCCAGCAGCTCCCGACACAGGGACAATGAGCAGTTCTTC. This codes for CASSSRHRDNEQFF.